Listed below are T cell receptor beta chains from one sample, sequenced in a study of CD8+CD57+ T cells in acquired aplastic anemia. MiXCR, run by TCRdb on the reads, gives a single entry per CDR3 protein. The sample records 180,000 or so distinct CDR3 sequences, about 60% being singletons. The sequencing sample was made of sorted CD4+, CD8+, or CD8+CD57+ T cells (not recorded which) from PBMCs. These TCRs come from a human donor with aplastic anemia. CDR3s include the opening cysteine and the closing phenylalanine or tryptophan. D genes are given only for firm matches. Clone size is shown for a subset of rows, as once, few, many or a class of expanded clone.

D: TRBD1
V: TRBV29-1
J: TRBJ2-7
size: -
length: 17
DNA: TGCAGCGTTGGGGCGGGGGACAGGGTCCAATTTTCCTACGAGCAGTACTTC
CDR3: CSVGAGDRVQFSYEQYF

D: -
V: TRBV4-1
J: TRBJ2-5
size: few
length: 13
DNA: TGCGCCAGCAGCCGTCGGGGGGCGGAGACCCAGTACTTC
CDR3: CASSRRGAETQYF

D: -
V: TRBV9
J: TRBJ1-3
size: -
length: 13
DNA: TGTGCCAGCAGCAGCGACTCTGGAAACACCATATATTTT
CDR3: CASSSDSGNTIYF

D: TRBD2
V: TRBV2
J: TRBJ2-3
size: once
length: 18
DNA: TGTGCCAGCAGTATCCGCGGCGGTAGCGGGAGAGGCACAGATACGCAGTATTTT
CDR3: CASSIRGGSGRGTDTQYF

D: -
V: TRBV27
J: TRBJ1-1
size: many
length: 13
DNA: TGTGCCAGCAGTGTACAAGTGAACACTGAAGCTTTCTTT
CDR3: CASSVQVNTEAFF

D: TRBD2
V: TRBV7-3
J: TRBJ2-1
size: -
length: 12
DNA: TGTGCCAGCAGCTCGCCGGGACTAGCTGGGTTCTTC
CDR3: CASSSPGLAGFF

D: -
V: TRBV7-9
J: TRBJ2-7
size: -
length: 9
DNA: TGTGCCACCGACTACGAGCAGTACTTC
CDR3: CATDYEQYF

D: TRBD1
V: TRBV7-3
J: TRBJ2-1
size: -
length: 14
DNA: TGTGCCAGCAGCCGTGGACAGGACGGCGATGAGCAGTTCTTC
CDR3: CASSRGQDGDEQFF

D: -
V: TRBV11-2
J: TRBJ1-4
size: -
length: 16
DNA: TGTGCCAGCAGCTTAGAAAGCGGAGGGACGGAAGAAAAACTGTTTTTT
CDR3: CASSLESGGTEEKLFF

D: -
V: TRBV20-1
J: TRBJ2-7
size: -
length: 14
DNA: TGCAGTGCTAGCCCGGGACTGGGTCTGTACGAGCAGTACTTC
CDR3: CSASPGLGLYEQYF

D: TRBD1
V: TRBV5-1
J: TRBJ1-3
size: -
length: 15
DNA: TGCGCCAGCAGCTCACAGGGGTGGTACGGAAACACCATATATTTT
CDR3: CASSSQGWYGNTIYF

D: -
V: TRBV19
J: TRBJ1-1
size: once
length: 14
DNA: TGTGCCAGTAGTATGGAGGGGGTCAACACTGAAGCTTTCTTT
CDR3: CASSMEGVNTEAFF

D: -
V: TRBV5-1
J: TRBJ2-3
size: -
length: 13
DNA: TGCGCCAGCTGGGGACCGGGACTTGATACGCAGTATTTT
CDR3: CASWGPGLDTQYF

D: -
V: TRBV2
J: TRBJ2-7
size: few
length: 13
DNA: TGTGCCAGCATGGTTAGCGCCTCCTACGAGCAGTACTTC
CDR3: CASMVSASYEQYF

D: -
V: TRBV7-3
J: TRBJ2-3
size: many
length: 16
DNA: TGTGCCAGCAGCTTCACCGGGACCGGGGGAACGGATACGCAGTATTTT
CDR3: CASSFTGTGGTDTQYF

D: -
V: TRBV11-1
J: TRBJ1-1
size: -
length: 16
DNA: TGTGCCAGCAGCTCGTCCCTAGACCCAGGGAACACTGAAGCTTTCTTT
CDR3: CASSSSLDPGNTEAFF

D: -
V: TRBV19
J: TRBJ2-7
size: -
length: 12
DNA: TGTGCCAGTAGTTTCGGAGTGGGGGAGCAGTACTTC
CDR3: CASSFGVGEQYF

D: TRBD1
V: TRBV20-1
J: TRBJ2-3
size: -
length: 12
DNA: TGCAGTGCTAGCGCAGGGGGAGATACGCAGTATTTT
CDR3: CSASAGGDTQYF

D: -
V: TRBV2
J: TRBJ2-3
size: few
length: 15
DNA: TGTGCCAGCAGTGTCAGGGGGGGTGGCACAGATACGCAGTATTTT
CDR3: CASSVRGGGTDTQYF

D: -
V: TRBV19
J: TRBJ2-5
size: once
length: 15
DNA: TGTGCCAGTAGTTCGGGGAGGGGGTCGCTGGAGACCCAGTACTTC
CDR3: CASSSGRGSLETQYF

D: TRBD2
V: TRBV9
J: TRBJ2-7
size: -
length: 13
DNA: TGTGCCAGCTCACCACCTAGCGGCTACGAGCAGTACTTC
CDR3: CASSPPSGYEQYF

D: TRBD2
V: TRBV7-9
J: TRBJ2-5
size: many
length: 16
DNA: TGTGCCAGCAGCTTATTGTCTAGCGGGGGGGTCGAGACCCAGTACTTC
CDR3: CASSLLSSGGVETQYF

D: -
V: TRBV19
J: TRBJ2-6
size: few
length: 15
DNA: TGTGCCAGTAGTAAGGACATCTCCGGGGCCAACGTCCTGACTTTC
CDR3: CASSKDISGANVLTF

D: TRBD2
V: TRBV7-9
J: TRBJ2-7
size: few
length: 16
DNA: TGTGCCAGCAGCCCCAGCGAGGCGGGAGGTTATTCCGAGCAGTACTTC
CDR3: CASSPSEAGGYSEQYF

D: TRBD1
V: TRBV20-1
J: TRBJ2-7
size: -
length: 13
DNA: TGCAGTGCGGGGACAGGGCCAGCCTACGAGCAGTACTTC
CDR3: CSAGTGPAYEQYF

D: TRBD2
V: TRBV2
J: TRBJ2-1
size: -
length: 12
DNA: TGTGCCAGTGAGGGGACTAGCAGTGAGCAGTTCTTC
CDR3: CASEGTSSEQFF